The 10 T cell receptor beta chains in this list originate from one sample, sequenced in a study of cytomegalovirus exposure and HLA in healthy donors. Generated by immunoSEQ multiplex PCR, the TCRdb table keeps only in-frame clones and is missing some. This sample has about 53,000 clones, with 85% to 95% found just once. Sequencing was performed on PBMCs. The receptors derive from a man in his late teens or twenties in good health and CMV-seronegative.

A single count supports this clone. CDR3 protein: CASSPQDRGAFTDTQYF. CDR3 sequence (DNA): TGTGCCAGCAGTCCTCAGGACAGGGGGGCTTTCACAGATACGCAGTATTTT. This chain connects TRBV28 to TRBJ2-3; 10 nucleotides align to TRBD1. The germline CDR1 and CDR2 sequences are MDHEN and SYDVKM. CDR3 length equals 17 residues. With 5 bases clipped from V and 2 bases from J, the junction kept 10 bases outside the gene matches. Complete variable domain (other parts from reference TRBV28 and TRBJ2-3): DVKVTQSSRYLVKRTGEKVFLECVQDMDHENMFWYRQDPGLGLRLIYFSYDVKMKEKGDIPEGYSVSREKKERFSLILESASTNQTSMYLCASSPQDRGAFTDTQYFGPGTRLTVL.

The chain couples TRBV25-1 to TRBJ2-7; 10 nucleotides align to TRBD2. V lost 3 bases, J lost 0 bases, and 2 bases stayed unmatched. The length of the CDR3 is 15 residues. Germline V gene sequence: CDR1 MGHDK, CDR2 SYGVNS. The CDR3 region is CASSDASGSSYEQYF. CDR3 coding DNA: TGTGCCAGCAGTGATGCTAGCGGGAGCTCCTACGAGCAGTACTTC.

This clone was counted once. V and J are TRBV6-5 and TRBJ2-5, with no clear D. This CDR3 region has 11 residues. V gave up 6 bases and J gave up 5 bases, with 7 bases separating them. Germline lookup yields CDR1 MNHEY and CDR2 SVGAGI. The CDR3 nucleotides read TGTGCCAGCAGCCCCGGGGAGACCCAGTACTTC. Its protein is CASSPGETQYF.

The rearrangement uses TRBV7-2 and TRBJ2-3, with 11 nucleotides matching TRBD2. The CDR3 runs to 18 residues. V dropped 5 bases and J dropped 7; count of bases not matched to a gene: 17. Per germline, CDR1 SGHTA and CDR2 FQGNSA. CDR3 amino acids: CASSPNPELAGEINTQYF. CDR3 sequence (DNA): TGTGCCAGCAGCCCCAATCCGGAACTAGCGGGAGAAATAAATACGCAGTATTTT.

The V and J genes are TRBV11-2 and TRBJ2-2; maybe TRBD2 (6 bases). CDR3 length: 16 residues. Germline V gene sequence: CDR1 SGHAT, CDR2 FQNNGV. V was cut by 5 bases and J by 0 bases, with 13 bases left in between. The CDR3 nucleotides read TGTGCCAGCAGCCCAGTGGGGGGAGCGAACACCGGGGAGCTGTTTTTT. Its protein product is CASSPVGGANTGELFF.

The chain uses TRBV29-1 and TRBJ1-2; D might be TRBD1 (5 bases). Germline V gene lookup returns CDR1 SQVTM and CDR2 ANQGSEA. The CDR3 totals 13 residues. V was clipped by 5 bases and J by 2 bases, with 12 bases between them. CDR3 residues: CSVIGGKNYGYTF. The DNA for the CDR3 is TGCAGCGTTATCGGGGGAAAAAACTATGGCTACACCTTC. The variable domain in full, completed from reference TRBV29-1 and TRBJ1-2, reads SAVISQKPSRDICQRGTSLTIQCQVDSQVTMMFWYRQQPGQSLTLIATANQGSEATYESGFVIDKFPISRPNLTFSTLTVSNMSPEDSSIYLCSVIGGKNYGYTFGSGTRLTVV.

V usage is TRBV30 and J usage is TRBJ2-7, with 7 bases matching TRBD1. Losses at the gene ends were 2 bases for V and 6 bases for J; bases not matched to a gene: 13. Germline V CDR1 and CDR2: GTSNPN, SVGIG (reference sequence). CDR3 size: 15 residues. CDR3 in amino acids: CAWSRDSLPGGEQYF. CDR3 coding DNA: TGTGCCTGGAGTCGGGACAGCCTCCCTGGGGGCGAGCAGTACTTC.

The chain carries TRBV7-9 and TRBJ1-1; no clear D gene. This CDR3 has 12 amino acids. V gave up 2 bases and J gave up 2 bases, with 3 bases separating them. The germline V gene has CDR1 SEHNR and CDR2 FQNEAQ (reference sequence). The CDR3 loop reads CASSLINTEAFF. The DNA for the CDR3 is TGTGCCAGCAGCTTAATAAACACTGAAGCTTTCTTT.

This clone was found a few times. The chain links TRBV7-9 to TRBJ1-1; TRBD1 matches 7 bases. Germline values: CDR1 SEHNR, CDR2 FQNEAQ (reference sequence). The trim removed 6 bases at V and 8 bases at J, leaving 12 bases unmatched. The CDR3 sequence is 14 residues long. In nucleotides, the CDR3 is TGTGCCAGCAGGCCTACTACCGGGACAGACGAAGCTTTCTTT. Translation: CASRPTTGTDEAFF.

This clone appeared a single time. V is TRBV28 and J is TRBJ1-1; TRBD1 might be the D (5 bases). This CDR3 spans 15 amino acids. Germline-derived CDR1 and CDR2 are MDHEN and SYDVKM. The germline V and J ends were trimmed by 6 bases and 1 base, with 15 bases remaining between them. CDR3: CASRPFRVGNTEAFF. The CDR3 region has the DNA TGTGCCAGCAGGCCATTCAGGGTTGGGAACACTGAAGCTTTCTTT.